This TCR beta chain was profiled in a study of PD-1 blockade in classical Hodgkin lymphoma. Overall study: Patients were treated with nivolumab at 3 mg/kg, and this was given intravenously every 2 weeks.

Germline V lookup: CDR1 LGHNA, CDR2 YNFKEQ. The CDR3 consists of 13 residues. Overall study findings and caveats: Before treatment, complete responders showed about the same diversity as newly diagnosed patients. Relapsed/refractory patients reportedly had lower baseline diversity than newly diagnosed patients. Significantly greater TCR diversity emerged by C4D1 in CD4+ cells but not CD8+ cells.

Time point denoted: cycle 4 day 1 (C4D1), after about 6 weeks of nivolumab. Relapses following autologous stem cell transplantation were seen in all patients, with brentuximab vedotin exposure varying. Thawed PBMCs were subjected to magnetic negative selection, which yielded isolated CD8+ T cells. With regard to this clone: Its specificity is not known.

Generated by immunoSEQ multiplex PCR, the TCRdb table keeps only in-frame clones and is missing some. The sample lists 9,300 or so clones, around 68% seen once, with about 10% in the top ten. The sample in question was CD8+ T cells from blood, obtained before the fourth cycle of nivolumab. This TCR derives from a human donor with classical Hodgkin lymphoma. This chain joins TRBV4-2 and TRBJ2-5; no clear D. The better agreement between TRBJ2-7 and the DNA end casts doubt on the J call. The CDR3 here is CASSPGQAYEQYF. As DNA, the CDR3 is TGTGCCAGCAGCCCAGGCCAAGCCTACGAGCAGTACTTC.